A single sample gave rise to the 21 T cell receptor beta chains below, sequenced in a study of PD-1 blockade in classical Hodgkin lymphoma. No patient escaped relapse after autologous stem cell transplantation, and brentuximab vedotin exposure varied. The data were produced by immunoSEQ multiplex PCR, yet TCRdb's version contains in-frame clones alone and is incomplete. This table has 45,000 to 65,000 clones, around 75% appearing once. The sequencing used peripheral blood mononuclear cells (PBMCs), collected before the second cycle of nivolumab. The receptor set was obtained from a human donor with classical Hodgkin lymphoma.

The rearrangement uses TRBV6-6 and TRBJ2-7; TRBD1 might be the D (5 bases). Trimming stripped 3 bases from V and 0 bases from J, with 9 bases between. Germline CDR1 MNHNY, CDR2 SVGAGI (reference sequence). The length of the CDR3 is 14 residues. For the CDR3, the DNA is TGTGCCAGCAGTTATGGGGCTAGCTCCTACGAGCAGTACTTC. As protein: CASSYGASSYEQYF.

The V gene is TRBV19, the J gene TRBJ1-1, with D unresolved. This CDR3 comprises 16 residues. The V end was cut by 4 bases, the J end by 4 bases, with 19 bases between. In germline, CDR1 is LNHDA, CDR2 SQIVND (reference sequence). The CDR3 DNA follows: TGTGCCAGTAGTACCGGACGGCCCAGAGAGGGCACTGAAGCTTTCTTT. This translates into CASSTGRPREGTEAFF. The full variable domain, with the rest looked up from reference TRBV19 and TRBJ1-1, is DGGITQSPKYLFRKEGQNVTLSCEQNLNHDAMYWYRQDPGQGLRLIYYSQIVNDFQKGDIAEGYSVSREKKESFPLTVTSAQKNPTAFYLCASSTGRPREGTEAFFGQGTRLTVV.

J is TRBJ2-7 and V is TRBV19; 8 bases are a match to TRBD2. V shed 0 bases, J shed 2 bases, and the junction held 3 bases outside the gene matches. From germline, CDR1 is LNHDA and CDR2 SQIVND (reference sequence). CDR3 size: 15 residues. CDR3 sequence (DNA): TGTGCCAGTAGTATAGATCAGCGGGGGACCTACGAGCAGTACTTC. Amino acids: CASSIDQRGTYEQYF.

A remark on this clone: The same CDR3 is also encoded by other DNA sequences in this sample. This chain uses TRBV19 with TRBJ1-4; TRBD1 matches 7 bases. The CDR3 extends over 15 amino acids. Germline trimming cut 4 bases from V and 2 bases from J; bases unmatched to any gene: 4. Germline lookup yields CDR1 LNHDA and CDR2 SQIVND (reference sequence). CDR3 sequence (DNA): TGTGCCAGTAGTACTGGGACAGCCACTAATGAAAAACTGTTTTTT. This sequence encodes CASSTGTATNEKLFF.

The chain combines TRBV29-1 with TRBJ1-5, with D tentatively TRBD1 (5 bases). Per germline, CDR1 SQVTM and CDR2 ANQGSEA. Trimming left V 6 bases short and J 8 bases short, with 17 bases between. This CDR3 contains 13 residues. The CDR3 is CSVTDSILEPQHF. CDR3 in DNA: TGCAGCGTAACCGACAGCATTCTAGAGCCCCAGCATTTT.

The chain links TRBV27 to TRBJ1-1; unclear D gene. Trimming cost V 3 bases and J 0 bases, with 8 bases left between them. The CDR3 consists of 14 residues. In germline, CDR1 is MNHEY, CDR2 SMNVEV (reference sequence). CDR3 bases: TGTGCCAGCAGTTTTGGGCTTTTGAACACTGAAGCTTTCTTT. This encodes CASSFGLLNTEAFF.

This rearrangement joins TRBV2 to TRBJ2-1, with D tentatively TRBD2 (6 bases). CDR1 is SNHLY and CDR2 is FYNNEI in the germline V gene. V was clipped by 3 bases and J by 2 bases, with 17 bases between them. The CDR3 extends over 17 amino acids. DNA for the CDR3: TGTGCCAGCAGTGAGACGGTCGGGAGTAGCGCCTACAATGAGCAGTTCTTC. This encodes CASSETVGSSAYNEQFF.

The chain recombines TRBV28 with TRBJ2-3, with D perhaps matching TRBD2 (7 bases). The CDR3 runs to 16 residues. Germline values: CDR1 MDHEN, CDR2 SYDVKM. V was trimmed by 5 bases and J by 3 bases, leaving 18 bases between them. The CDR3 reads CASSLKWGGRTDTQYF. The CDR3 nucleotides are TGTGCCAGCAGTCTTAAGTGGGGGGGGCGGACAGATACGCAGTATTTT.

This chain joins TRBV29-1 and TRBJ2-1; D may be TRBD1 or TRBD2 (6 bases each). The V gene's germline CDR1 is SQVTM and CDR2 ANQGSEA. The CDR3 loop spans 16 amino acids. Trimming removed 6 bases from V and 5 bases from J, with 23 bases in between. CDR3 loop: CSVDGTGRSNDNEQFF. In DNA form, the CDR3 reads TGCAGCGTCGACGGTACAGGGAGGTCCAATGACAATGAGCAGTTCTTC.

A few counts support this clone. The gene calls are TRBV6-6 and TRBJ1-1; D not certain. V dropped 2 bases and J dropped 0 bases, with 7 bases sitting between them. This CDR3 spans 14 amino acids. The germline gives CDR1 MNHNY, CDR2 SVGAGI (reference sequence). Here the CDR3 reads CASSYEILNTEAFF. In nucleotides, the CDR3 is TGTGCCAGCAGTTACGAGATATTGAACACTGAAGCTTTCTTT.

The genes are TRBV6-5 and TRBJ2-7; D might be TRBD1 (5 bases). Germline V gene data show CDR1 as MNHEY and CDR2 as SVGAGI. The CDR3 runs 12 residues. Trimming took off 9 bases at V and 1 base at J, with 10 bases between the two ends. For the CDR3, the DNA is TGTGCCAGTTCTGGGGCGTCCTACGAGCAGTACTTC. This translates into CASSGASYEQYF.

The chain has TRBV7-6 and TRBJ2-5; tentative D call: TRBD1 (5 bases). V was pared by 1 base and J by 4 bases, with 7 bases between. The CDR3 spans 13 residues. Germline V gene sequence: CDR1 SGHVS, CDR2 FNYEAQ. Here the CDR3 reads CASSLVQGETQYF. The CDR3 coding sequence is TGTGCCAGCAGCTTAGTTCAGGGAGAGACCCAGTACTTC.

The V gene is TRBV19, the J gene TRBJ2-7; 13 bases match TRBD2. The length of the CDR3 is 15 residues. V was clipped by 6 bases and J by 4 bases; unmatched bases: 6. Germline CDR1 LNHDA, CDR2 SQIVND (reference sequence). The CDR3 sequence is CASRAGLAGVYEQYF. CDR3 DNA: TGTGCCAGTAGGGCTGGACTAGCGGGAGTTTACGAGCAGTACTTC.

J is TRBJ2-1 and V is TRBV30; TRBD1 aligns across 7 bases. J lost 3 bases, V lost 4 bases, and 3 bases had no gene match. Germline V gene sequence: CDR1 GTSNPN, CDR2 SVGIG (reference sequence). There are 13 residues in the CDR3. The CDR3 loop is CAWTRTGYNEQFF. CDR3 DNA: TGTGCCTGGACACGGACAGGCTACAATGAGCAGTTCTTC.

The V gene is TRBV5-1, the J gene TRBJ2-7; weak D call: TRBD2 (5 bases). Between the trimmed V and J ends, which lost 0 bases and 2 bases, there was a span of 12 bases. Germline CDR1 SGHRS, CDR2 YFSETQ. The CDR3 length is 15 residues. For the CDR3, the DNA is TGCGCCAGCAGCTTGGGTTCGGGGATCACCTACGAGCAGTACTTC. Encoded protein: CASSLGSGITYEQYF.

V and J are TRBV29-1 and TRBJ2-2, with D perhaps TRBD1 (6 bases). CDR1 SQVTM and CDR2 ANQGSEA come from the germline V gene. The V and J ends lost 5 bases and 2 bases respectively, with 12 bases between them. This CDR3 is 14 amino acids long. DNA for the CDR3: TGCAGCGTTATCCTACAGGGAAACACCGGGGAGCTGTTTTTT. This gives the protein CSVILQGNTGELFF.

The chain couples TRBV5-1 to TRBJ1-2; D is ambiguous. Germline assignment: CDR1 SGHRS and CDR2 YFSETQ. Trimming stripped 0 bases from V and 0 bases from J, with 9 bases between. The CDR3 consists of 15 residues. In nucleotides, the CDR3 is TGCGCCAGCAGCTTGGTAACAGCTTCTAACTATGGCTACACCTTC. Translating gives CASSLVTASNYGYTF.

This chain links TRBV30 with TRBJ2-3; D may correspond to TRBD1 or TRBD2 (5 bases each). Germline assignment: CDR1 GTSNPN and CDR2 SVGIG (reference sequence). V was pared by 1 base and J by 10 bases, with 15 bases between. CDR3 length: 13 residues. This chain's CDR3 is CAWSGTTGGSQYF. CDR3 nucleotide sequence: TGTGCCTGGAGTGGAACAACTGGGGGATCGCAGTATTTT. Based on the CDR3 plus reference TRBV30 and TRBJ2-3, the full variable domain is SQTIHQWPATLVQPVGSPLSLECTVEGTSNPNLYWYRQAAGRGLQLLFYSVGIGQISSEVPQNLSASRPQDRQFILSSKKLLLSDSGFYLCAWSGTTGGSQYFGPGTRLTVL.

CDR3 sequence (DNA): TGTGCCAGCAGACCGAGGGGGGTGACAGGGTGGTTCTTC. This sequence encodes CASRPRGVTGWFF. The V and J genes are TRBV6-5 and TRBJ2-1; D is possibly TRBD1 (7 bases). Trimming shortened V by 6 bases and J by 15 bases, and 21 bases separated the two germline ends. Germline-derived CDR1 and CDR2 are MNHEY and SVGAGI. This CDR3 has 13 amino acids.

A word on this clone: Other nucleotide sequences in the sample specify the same CDR3. The chain carries TRBV7-2 and TRBJ1-5; tentative D call: TRBD1 (5 bases). In germline, CDR1 is SGHTA, CDR2 FQGNSA. The CDR3 covers 14 residues. Trimming left V 2 bases short and J 2 bases short, with 7 bases between. CDR3 nucleotide sequence: TGTGCCAGCAGCTTAATAGGGGGCAATCAGCCCCAGCATTTT. The encoded protein is CASSLIGGNQPQHF.

In DNA, the CDR3 is TGTGCCAGCAGCTTAAGGACAGAGCTATCGTTGAACACTGAAGCTTTCTTT. It yields the protein CASSLRTELSLNTEAFF. The chain combines TRBV7-3 with TRBJ1-1; D might be TRBD1 (6 bases). CDR1 is SGHTA and CDR2 is FQGTGA in the germline V gene. The ends were cut back, 1 base at V and 0 bases at J, with 15 bases in the middle. There are 17 residues in the CDR3.